Listed here are 7 T cell receptor beta chains from one sample, sequenced in a study of blood T cell repertoires in COVID-19. The repertoire was sequenced with immunoSEQ multiplex PCR; TCRdb's copy has only in-frame clones and lacks some. This table holds 200,000 to 300,000 clones, roughly 79% found once. Source material: peripheral blood. Receptor source: a woman aged 80 or older with COVID-19, enrolled during active disease.

This sequence joins TRBV3-1 (or the pseudogene TRBV3-2) and TRBJ2-7; D might be TRBD2 (5 bases). Trimming took 4 bases from V and 1 from J, leaving 14 bases between them. Germline values: CDR1 LGHDT, CDR2 YNNKEL (reference sequence). This CDR3 spans 15 amino acids. The CDR3, as DNA: TGTGCCAGCAGCCTAGCCCGGGGAGCTTCCTACGAGCAGTACTTC. Protein product: CASSLARGASYEQYF.

V and J are TRBV7-3 and TRBJ2-7; 8 bases fit TRBD1. Germline V lookup: CDR1 SGHTA, CDR2 FQGTGA. CDR3 length equals 15 residues. After removal of 0 bases from V and 0 bases from J, the junction contained 1 base not matched to a gene. CDR3: CASSLTGTGSYEQYF. In nucleotides, the CDR3 is TGTGCCAGCAGCTTAACCGGGACAGGCTCCTACGAGCAGTACTTC. Supplemented by reference TRBV7-3 and TRBJ2-7, the full variable domain reads GAGVSQTPSNKVTEKGKYVELRCDPISGHTALYWYRQSLGQGPEFLIYFQGTGAADDSGLPNDRFFAVRPEGSVSTLKIQRTERGDSAVYLCASSLTGTGSYEQYFGPGTRLTVT.

The DNA for the CDR3 is TGTGCCAGCAGTGAGAGGTACACTGAAGCTTTCTTT. Its translation is CASSERYTEAFF. This chain joins TRBV6-1 and TRBJ1-1; no clear D. From germline, CDR1 is MNHNS and CDR2 SASEGT. Trimming stripped 3 bases from V and 3 bases from J, with 5 bases between. This CDR3 is 12 amino acids long.

The chain carries TRBV5-5 and TRBJ2-1, with 10 bases aligning to TRBD2. The trim removed 0 bases at V and 8 bases at J, leaving 8 bases unmatched. This CDR3 is built from 16 residues. Germline V lookup: CDR1 SGHKS, CDR2 YYEKEE (reference sequence). In DNA, the CDR3 is TGTGCCAGCAGCTTGGGGGTAGCGGGAGGTCGGGATGAGCAGTTCTTC. It is translated as CASSLGVAGGRDEQFF. The variable domain in full, with the rest retrieved from reference TRBV5-5 and TRBJ2-1, is DAGVTQSPTHLIKTRGQQVTLRCSPISGHKSVSWYQQVLGQGPQFIFQYYEKEERGRGNFPDRFSARQFPNYSSELNVNALLLGDSALYLCASSLGVAGGRDEQFFGPGTRLTVL.

The CDR3 reads CASSLTGFEQYF. The CDR3 nucleotides read TGTGCCAGCAGCTTGACAGGGTTCGAGCAGTACTTC. This chain links TRBV7-9 with TRBJ2-7; 7 bases line up with TRBD1. The CDR3 totals 12 residues. The ends lost 3 bases at V and 6 bases at J; junction bases unmatched: 2. Germline V CDR1 and CDR2: SEHNR, FQNEAQ (reference sequence).

Concerning this clone itself: The junction shows a germline mismatch at one end, possibly a read error. The genes are TRBV7-7 and TRBJ1-1, with 8 bases aligning to TRBD1. Looked up from germline, CDR1 is SSHAT and CDR2 is FNYEAQ (reference sequence). The CDR3 length is 15 residues. DNA for the CDR3: TGTGCTAGCAGACATTACGGACAGGGAAACACTGAAGCTTTCTTT. Residues: CASRHYGQGNTEAFF.

The chain couples TRBV23-1 to TRBJ1-5, with TRBD1 identical over 10 bases. TRBV23-1 is noted as an ORF with a role that remains uncertain. J lost 2 bases, V lost 0 bases, and 1 base had no gene match. The CDR3 totals 16 residues. The CDR3 is CASSQSGTGGNQPQHF. In nucleotides, the CDR3 is TGCGCCAGCAGTCAATCCGGGACAGGGGGCAATCAGCCCCAGCATTTT.